The TCR beta chain under discussion was sequenced for a study of immune heterogeneity within non-small cell lung tumors. Study observations and caveats: The correlation between local T-cell clonality and local tumor mutational burden was positive, moderate in strength and statistically significant, with R 0.3 to 0.35.

The germline V gene encodes CDR1 SQVTM and CDR2 ANQGSEA. V gave up 3 bases and J gave up 3 bases; unmatched junction bases: 7. This CDR3 contains 14 residues. The authors used about 600 ng of bulk tumor genomic DNA per sample as template. Biopsies, several per primary tumor and spaced far apart, were collected during surgery. Patients went through curative surgery, and their non-small cell lung cancer was untreated and newly diagnosed. About this clonotype: The antigen remains undetermined.

TCR beta CDR3 regions came from multiplex PCR with 32 forward V and 13 reverse J primers. MiXCR, applied by TCRdb to the multiplex PCR reads, yields one record per CDR3 protein. Here the sample spans 2,000 to 2,500 distinct CDR3 sequences, about 35% being singletons. Sequencing input: lung tumor tissue. The V call is TRBV29-1, the J call TRBJ2-5; 7 positions agree with TRBD2. This receptor was obtained from a man between 65 and 85 years old with non-small cell lung cancer. The CDR3 nucleotides are TGCAGCGTTGATTCTCGCCGGGGGGAAGAGACCCAGTACTTC. Translated: CSVDSRRGEETQYF.